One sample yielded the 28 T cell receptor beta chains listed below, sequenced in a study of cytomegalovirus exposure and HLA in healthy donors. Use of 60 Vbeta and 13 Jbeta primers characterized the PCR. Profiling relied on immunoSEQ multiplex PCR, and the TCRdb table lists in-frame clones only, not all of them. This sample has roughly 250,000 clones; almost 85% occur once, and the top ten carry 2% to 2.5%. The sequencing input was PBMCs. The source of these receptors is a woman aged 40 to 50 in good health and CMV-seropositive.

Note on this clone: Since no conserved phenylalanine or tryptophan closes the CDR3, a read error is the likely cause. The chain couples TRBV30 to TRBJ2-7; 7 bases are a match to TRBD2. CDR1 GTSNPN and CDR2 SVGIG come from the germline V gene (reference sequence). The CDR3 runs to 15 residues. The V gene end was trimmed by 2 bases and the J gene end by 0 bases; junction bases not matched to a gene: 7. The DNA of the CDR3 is TGTGCCTGGAGTCCCCCCGGGACTATCTCCTACGAGCAGTACCTC. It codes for CAWSPPGTISYEQYL.

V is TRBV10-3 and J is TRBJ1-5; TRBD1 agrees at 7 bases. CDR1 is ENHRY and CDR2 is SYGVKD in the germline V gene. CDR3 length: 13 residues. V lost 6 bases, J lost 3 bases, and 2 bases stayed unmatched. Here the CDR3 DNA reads TGTGCCATCAGCGGACAGGACAATCAGCCCCAGCATTTT. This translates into CAISGQDNQPQHF.

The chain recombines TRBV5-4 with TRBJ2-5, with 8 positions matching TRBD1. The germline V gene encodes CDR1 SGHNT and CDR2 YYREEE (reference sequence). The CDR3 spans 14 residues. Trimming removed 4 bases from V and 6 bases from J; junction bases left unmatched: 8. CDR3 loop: CASSTGQEGKTQYF. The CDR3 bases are TGTGCCAGCAGCACGGGACAGGAGGGAAAGACCCAGTACTTC.

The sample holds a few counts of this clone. This CDR3 reads CASRSPGTGTGELFF. In DNA form, the CDR3 reads TGTGCCAGCAGAAGTCCCGGGACAGGGACCGGGGAGCTGTTTTTT. The rearrangement links TRBV6-5 to TRBJ2-2, with 9 bases lining up with TRBD1. Per the germline V gene, CDR1 is MNHEY and CDR2 is SVGAGI. Germline trimming cut 6 bases from V and 5 bases from J; bases unmatched to any gene: 7. The CDR3 loop spans 15 amino acids.

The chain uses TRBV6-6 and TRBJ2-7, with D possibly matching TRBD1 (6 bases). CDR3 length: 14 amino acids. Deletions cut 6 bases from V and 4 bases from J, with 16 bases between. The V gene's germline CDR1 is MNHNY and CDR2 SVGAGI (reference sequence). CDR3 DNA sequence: TGTGCCAGCAGGGGGCGTAGACAGGCATACGAGCAGTACTTC. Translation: CASRGRRQAYEQYF.

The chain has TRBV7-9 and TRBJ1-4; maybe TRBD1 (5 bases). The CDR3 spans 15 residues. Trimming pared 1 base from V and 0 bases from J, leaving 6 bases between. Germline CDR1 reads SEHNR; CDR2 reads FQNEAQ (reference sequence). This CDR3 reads CASSLGGTTNEKLFF. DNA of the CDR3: TGTGCCAGCAGCTTAGGGGGCACAACTAATGAAAAACTGTTTTTT.

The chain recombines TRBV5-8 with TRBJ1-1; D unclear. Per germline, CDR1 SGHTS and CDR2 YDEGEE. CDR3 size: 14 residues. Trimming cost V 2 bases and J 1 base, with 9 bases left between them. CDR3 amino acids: CASSFSHQNTEAFF. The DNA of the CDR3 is TGTGCCAGCAGCTTTTCACACCAGAACACTGAAGCTTTCTTT.

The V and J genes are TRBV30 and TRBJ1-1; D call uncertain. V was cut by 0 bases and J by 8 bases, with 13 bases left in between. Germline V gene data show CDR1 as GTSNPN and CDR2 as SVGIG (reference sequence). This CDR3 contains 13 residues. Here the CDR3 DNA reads TGTGCCTGGAGTGTAGACTTCGTCACGGAAGCTTTCTTT. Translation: CAWSVDFVTEAFF. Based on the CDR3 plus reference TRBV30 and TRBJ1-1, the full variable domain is SQTIHQWPATLVQPVGSPLSLECTVEGTSNPNLYWYRQAAGRGLQLLFYSVGIGQISSEVPQNLSASRPQDRQFILSSKKLLLSDSGFYLCAWSVDFVTEAFFGQGTRLTVV.

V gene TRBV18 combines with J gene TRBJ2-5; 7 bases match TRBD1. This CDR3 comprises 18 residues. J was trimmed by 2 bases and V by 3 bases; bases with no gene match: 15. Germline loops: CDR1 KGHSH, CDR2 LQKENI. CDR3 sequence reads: CASSPYPFRTGVQETQYF. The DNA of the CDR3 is TGTGCCAGCTCACCTTACCCTTTCCGAACAGGGGTTCAAGAGACCCAGTACTTC.

The DNA of the CDR3 is TGTGCCAGCAGCTTAGCGCCAGGCGGGGGAAACACCATATATTTT. Its protein product is CASSLAPGGGNTIYF. The chain has TRBV7-8 and TRBJ1-3, with D unresolved. The germline V gene encodes CDR1 SGHVS and CDR2 FQNEAQ. The V gene lost 0 bases and the J gene lost 4 bases, with 10 bases spanning the gap. This CDR3 region has 15 residues.

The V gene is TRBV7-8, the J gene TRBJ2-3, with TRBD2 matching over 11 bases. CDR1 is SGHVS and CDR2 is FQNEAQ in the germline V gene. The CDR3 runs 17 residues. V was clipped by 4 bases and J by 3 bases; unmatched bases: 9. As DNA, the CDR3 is TGTGCCAGCAGCTCATACGGAGCTAGCGGGAGGACAGATACGCAGTATTTT. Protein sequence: CASSSYGASGRTDTQYF. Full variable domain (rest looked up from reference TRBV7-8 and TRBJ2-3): GAGVSQSPRYKVAKRGQDVALRCDPISGHVSLFWYQQALGQGPEFLTYFQNEAQLDKSGLPSDRFFAERPEGSVSTLKIQRTQQEDSAVYLCASSSYGASGRTDTQYFGPGTRLTVL.

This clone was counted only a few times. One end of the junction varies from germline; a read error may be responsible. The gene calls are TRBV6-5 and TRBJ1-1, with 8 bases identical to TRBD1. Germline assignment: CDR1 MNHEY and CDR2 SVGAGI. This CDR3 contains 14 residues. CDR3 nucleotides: TGTGCCACGAAGGGGGACAGGTCGAACGCTGAAGCTTTCTTT. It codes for CATKGDRSNAEAFF.

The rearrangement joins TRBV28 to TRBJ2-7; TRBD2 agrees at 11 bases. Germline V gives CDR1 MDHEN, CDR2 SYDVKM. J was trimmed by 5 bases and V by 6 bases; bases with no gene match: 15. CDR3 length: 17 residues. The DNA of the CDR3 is TGTGCCAGCAGCTCCCCCGCCTTAGCGGGAGGGCTCAACGAGCAGTACTTC. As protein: CASSSPALAGGLNEQYF. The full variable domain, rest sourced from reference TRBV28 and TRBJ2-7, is DVKVTQSSRYLVKRTGEKVFLECVQDMDHENMFWYRQDPGLGLRLIYFSYDVKMKEKGDIPEGYSVSREKKERFSLILESASTNQTSMYLCASSSPALAGGLNEQYFGPGTRLTVT.

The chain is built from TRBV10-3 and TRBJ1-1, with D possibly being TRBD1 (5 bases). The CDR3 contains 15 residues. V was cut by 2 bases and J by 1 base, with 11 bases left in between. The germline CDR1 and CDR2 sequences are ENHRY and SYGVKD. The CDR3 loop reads CAISERQYQNTEAFF. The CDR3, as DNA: TGTGCCATCAGTGAGCGACAGTATCAGAACACTGAAGCTTTCTTT.

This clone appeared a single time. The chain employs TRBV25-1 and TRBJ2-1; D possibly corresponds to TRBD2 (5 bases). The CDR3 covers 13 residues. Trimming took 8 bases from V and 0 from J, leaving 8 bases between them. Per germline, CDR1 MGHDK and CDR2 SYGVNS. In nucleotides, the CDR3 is TGTGCCAGCGGAGGCTCCTCCTACAATGAGCAGTTCTTC. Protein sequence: CASGGSSYNEQFF.

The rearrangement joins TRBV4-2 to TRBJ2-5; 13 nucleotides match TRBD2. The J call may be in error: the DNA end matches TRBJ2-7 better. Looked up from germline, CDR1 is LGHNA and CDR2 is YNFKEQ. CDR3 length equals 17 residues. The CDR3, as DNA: TGTGCCAGCAGCCAAGCCCGGACTAGCGGGAGAGGGTACGAGCAGTACTTC. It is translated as CASSQARTSGRGYEQYF.

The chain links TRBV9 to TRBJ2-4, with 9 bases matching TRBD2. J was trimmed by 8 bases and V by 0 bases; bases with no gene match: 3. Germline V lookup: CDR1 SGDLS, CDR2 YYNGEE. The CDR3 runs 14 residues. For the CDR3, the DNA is TGTGCCAGCAGCGTAGGCGGGGGGGAGGACATTCAGTACTTC. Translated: CASSVGGGEDIQYF.

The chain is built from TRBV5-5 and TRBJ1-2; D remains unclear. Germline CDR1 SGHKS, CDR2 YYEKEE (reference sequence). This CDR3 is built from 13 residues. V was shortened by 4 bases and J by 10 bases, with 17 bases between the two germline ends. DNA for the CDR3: TGTGCCAGCAGCCCCCTGGGAGGAGACGTCTACACCTTC. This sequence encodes CASSPLGGDVYTF.

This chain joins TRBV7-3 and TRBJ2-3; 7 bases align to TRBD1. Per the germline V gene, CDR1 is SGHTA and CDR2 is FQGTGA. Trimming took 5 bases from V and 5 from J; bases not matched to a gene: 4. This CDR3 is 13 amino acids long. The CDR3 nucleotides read TGTGCCAGCAGCCTCGACAGGGTAGATACGCAGTATTTT. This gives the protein CASSLDRVDTQYF. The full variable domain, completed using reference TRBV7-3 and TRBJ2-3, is GAGVSQTPSNKVTEKGKYVELRCDPISGHTALYWYRQSLGQGPEFLIYFQGTGAADDSGLPNDRFFAVRPEGSVSTLKIQRTERGDSAVYLCASSLDRVDTQYFGPGTRLTVL.

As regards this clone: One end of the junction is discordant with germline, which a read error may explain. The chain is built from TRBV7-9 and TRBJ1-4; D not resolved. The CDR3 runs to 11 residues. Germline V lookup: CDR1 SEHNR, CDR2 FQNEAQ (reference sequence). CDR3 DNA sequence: TGTTCCAGCAGCCCGGTCGGAAAACTGTTTTTT. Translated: CSSSPVGKLFF.

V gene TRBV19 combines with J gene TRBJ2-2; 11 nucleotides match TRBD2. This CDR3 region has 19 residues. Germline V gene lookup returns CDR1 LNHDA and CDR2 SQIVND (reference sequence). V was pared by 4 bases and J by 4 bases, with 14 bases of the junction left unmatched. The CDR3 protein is CASSTPPTSGRRRTGELFF. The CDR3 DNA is TGTGCCAGTAGTACCCCACCAACTAGCGGGAGACGACGCACCGGGGAGCTGTTTTTT. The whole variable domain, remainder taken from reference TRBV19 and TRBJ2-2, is DGGITQSPKYLFRKEGQNVTLSCEQNLNHDAMYWYRQDPGQGLRLIYYSQIVNDFQKGDIAEGYSVSREKKESFPLTVTSAQKNPTAFYLCASSTPPTSGRRRTGELFFGEGSRLTVL.

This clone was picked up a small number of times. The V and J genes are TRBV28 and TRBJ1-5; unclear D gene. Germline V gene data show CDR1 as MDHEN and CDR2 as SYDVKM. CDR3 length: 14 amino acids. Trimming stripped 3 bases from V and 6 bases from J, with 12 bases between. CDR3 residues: CASSLVTAGQPQHF. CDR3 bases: TGTGCCAGCAGTTTGGTGACCGCAGGTCAGCCCCAGCATTTT.

CDR3 nucleotides: TGTGCCAGCAGCCCAGGGGTAACTGGCTATGGCTACACCTTC. Translation gives CASSPGVTGYGYTF. V is TRBV7-2 and J is TRBJ1-2; tentatively, D is TRBD1 (6 bases). Germline V gene data show CDR1 as SGHTA and CDR2 as FQGNSA. The CDR3 sequence is 14 residues long. V lost 5 bases, J lost 4 bases, and 14 bases lay in between.

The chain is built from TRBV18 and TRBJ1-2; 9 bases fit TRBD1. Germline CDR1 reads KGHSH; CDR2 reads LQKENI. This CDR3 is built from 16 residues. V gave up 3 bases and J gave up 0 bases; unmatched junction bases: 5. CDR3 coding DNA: TGTGCCAGCTCACCTGGACAGGGGCCTGCTAACTATGGCTACACCTTC. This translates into CASSPGQGPANYGYTF.

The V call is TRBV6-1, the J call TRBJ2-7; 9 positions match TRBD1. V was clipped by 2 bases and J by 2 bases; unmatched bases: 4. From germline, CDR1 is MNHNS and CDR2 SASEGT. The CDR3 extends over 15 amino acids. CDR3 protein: CASSEPGQGPYEQYF. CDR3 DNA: TGTGCCAGCAGTGAACCGGGACAGGGACCCTACGAGCAGTACTTC.

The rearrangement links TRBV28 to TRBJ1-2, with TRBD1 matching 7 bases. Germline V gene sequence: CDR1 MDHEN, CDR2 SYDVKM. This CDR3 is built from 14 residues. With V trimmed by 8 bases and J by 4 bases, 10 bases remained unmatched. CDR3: CASSRDSRTYGYTF. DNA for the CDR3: TGTGCCAGCTCCAGGGACAGCCGAACCTATGGCTACACCTTC.

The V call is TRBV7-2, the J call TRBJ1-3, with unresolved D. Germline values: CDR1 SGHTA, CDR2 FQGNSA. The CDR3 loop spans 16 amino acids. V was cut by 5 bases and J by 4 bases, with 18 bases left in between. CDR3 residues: CASSNYGISSGNTIYF. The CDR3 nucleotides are TGTGCCAGCAGCAACTACGGGATCAGCTCCGGAAACACCATATATTTT.

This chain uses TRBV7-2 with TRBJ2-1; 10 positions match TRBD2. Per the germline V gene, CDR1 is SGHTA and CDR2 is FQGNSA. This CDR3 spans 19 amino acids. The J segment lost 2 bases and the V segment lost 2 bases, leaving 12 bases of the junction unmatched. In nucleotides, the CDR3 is TGTGCCAGCAGCTTAATGGGGCTAGCGGGAGTAATCGCCTACAATGAGCAGTTCTTC. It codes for CASSLMGLAGVIAYNEQFF.